This T cell receptor (beta chain) is drawn from a study of blood T cells in healthy people across ages. Study-level background: Per two T cells, template switching captured roughly one barcoded beta molecule.

General study results and limits: Calculation of diversity from one million T cells yielded estimates considered to be underestimates. Whereas aged donors had fewer naive CD4+ cells, long-lived donors had more of them and higher diversity.

The use of a sample-barcoded 5' primer and a J-beta primer mix characterized a second PCR of about 7 to 12 cycles. The template-switch adaptor, which had 12 random nucleotides, put a tag on each cDNA molecule. TCRdb re-called the 5' RACE reads with MiXCR, one entry per CDR3 protein. The profile shows about 780,000 distinct CDR3 sequences, about half of them singletons. Turning to this clonotype: The antigen is not known.

The clonotype was recovered from an elderly man in good health. The sequenced material came from blood.

The CDR3 loop reads CASSQGPGAHQSLTDTQYF. In DNA, the CDR3 is TGCGCCAGCAGCCAAGGTCCGGGGGCCCACCAGTCTCTCACAGATACGCAGTATTTT. This chain joins TRBV4-3 and TRBJ2-3; perhaps D is TRBD1 or TRBD2 (6 bases each). Germline CDR1 is LGHNA and CDR2 is YSLEER. Trimming stripped 1 base from V and 2 bases from J, with 22 bases between. This CDR3 has 19 amino acids.